The entry below describes one T cell receptor (beta chain). The sample originates from a study of T cell changes during pregnancy in multiple sclerosis. The assay was immunoSEQ multiplex PCR, and TCRdb's table has in-frame clones only and misses some. The sample holds over 45,000 clones, about 90% seen once. This CDR3 region has 15 residues. V dropped 3 bases and J dropped 5; count of bases not matched to a gene: 7. Per the germline V gene, CDR1 is LNHDA and CDR2 is SQIVND (reference sequence). This TCR derives from a female donor in good health, enrolled as a control in a pregnancy study. This chain connects TRBV19 to TRBJ1-1, with TRBD1 matching 9 bases. Sample: peripheral blood, taken in the third trimester of pregnancy. CDR3 protein: CASSIATGGWTEAFF. The DNA for the CDR3 is TGTGCCAGTAGTATCGCCACAGGGGGCTGGACTGAAGCTTTCTTT. The full variable domain, rest sourced from reference TRBV19 and TRBJ1-1, is DGGITQSPKYLFRKEGQNVTLSCEQNLNHDAMYWYRQDPGQGLRLIYYSQIVNDFQKGDIAEGYSVSREKKESFPLTVTSAQKNPTAFYLCASSIATGGWTEAFFGQGTRLTVV.